A single sample gave rise to the 9 T cell receptor beta chains below, sequenced in a study of early T cells in non-severe SARS-CoV-2 infection (dated by TCRdb to about 2021). Libraries were built with 5' RACE. For sequencing, a NextSeq 500 was employed. TCRdb reworked the public reads: Q25 trimming with fastp, MiXCR clone assembly, productive beta chains retained. One record per CDR3 amino acid sequence lists the most common genes and DNA. The sample data list about 80,000 distinct CDR3 sequences, and 5% to 6.5% of these were observed just once. The ten largest clonotypes hold 6.5% to 9% of the sample. Sequencing used whole blood. Receptor source: an adult who was a healthcare worker with PCR-confirmed SARS-CoV-2 infection or an uninfected control (not recorded which).

In this sample, this clonotype turned up a few times. V and J are TRBV6-1 and TRBJ1-5; 8 bases map to TRBD1. Germline loops: CDR1 MNHNS, CDR2 SASEGT. V was clipped by 4 bases and J by 4 bases; unmatched bases: 3. CDR3 length equals 14 residues. CDR3 nucleotides: TGTGCCAGCAGTGTACAGGGGGGGAATCAGCCCCAGCATTTT. As protein: CASSVQGGNQPQHF.

This clonotype was picked up many times. CDR3 in DNA: TGTGCCAGCAGCTTTCCCAGGGACAATGAGCAGTTCTTC. It encodes CASSFPRDNEQFF. This sequence joins TRBV7-9 and TRBJ2-1, with a possible D match to TRBD1 (5 bases). This CDR3 spans 13 amino acids. The germline gives CDR1 SEHNR, CDR2 FQNEAQ (reference sequence). V was trimmed by 3 bases and J by 5 bases, leaving 8 bases between them.

At least ten counts were recorded for this clonotype. V usage is TRBV7-9 and J usage is TRBJ2-1, with D tentatively TRBD1 (5 bases). The CDR3 consists of 16 residues. V lost 5 bases and J 0 bases, leaving 14 bases between the germline ends. The germline V gene encodes CDR1 SEHNR and CDR2 FQNEAQ (reference sequence). The CDR3 spells CASSTTAWGSYNEQFF. CDR3 DNA sequence: TGTGCCAGCAGCACGACAGCTTGGGGCTCCTACAATGAGCAGTTCTTC. The full variable domain, rest sourced from reference TRBV7-9 and TRBJ2-1, is DTGVSQNPRHKITKRGQNVTFRCDPISEHNRLYWYRQTLGQGPEFLTYFQNEAQLEKSRLLSDRFSAERPKGSFSTLEIQRTEQGDSAMYLCASSTTAWGSYNEQFFGPGTRLTVL.

This clonotype has only a few counts. V usage is TRBV6-2 or TRBV6-3 and J usage is TRBJ2-1; TRBD2 is a possible D gene (5 bases). Germline V gene lookup returns CDR1 MNHEY and CDR2 SVGEGT. This CDR3 comprises 16 residues. The V end was cut by 0 bases, the J end by 2 bases, with 11 bases between. The CDR3 sequence: CASSYSGVGTYNEQFF. CDR3 nucleotides: TGTGCCAGCAGTTACTCGGGAGTTGGGACCTACAATGAGCAGTTCTTC.

The rearrangement uses TRBV6-1 and TRBJ2-3; maybe TRBD2 (5 bases). Trimming left V 2 bases short and J 4 bases short, with 13 bases between. Germline lookup yields CDR1 MNHNS and CDR2 SASEGT. The length of the CDR3 is 15 residues. The CDR3 sequence is CASSETPGNADTQYF. The CDR3 DNA is TGTGCCAGCAGTGAAACGCCGGGAAACGCAGATACGCAGTATTTT.

The rearrangement links TRBV12-3 or TRBV12-4 to TRBJ1-1; tentatively, D is TRBD1 (6 bases). V was shortened by 5 bases and J by 2 bases, with 18 bases between the two germline ends. This CDR3 comprises 16 residues. The CDR3 sequence is CASSPTVGAGNTEAFF. The CDR3 nucleotides read TGTGCCAGCAGTCCTACGGTGGGGGCAGGCAACACTGAAGCTTTCTTT.

The rearrangement links TRBV6-2 or TRBV6-3 to TRBJ2-1; a weak D match, TRBD2 (7 bases). Trimming stripped 2 bases from V and 0 bases from J, with 20 bases between. The CDR3 totals 19 residues. CDR1 and CDR2 (germline): MNHEY, SVGEGT. CDR3 DNA sequence: TGTGCCAGCAGTTACCCTTTGGCGGGGGCTACAAGCTCCTACAATGAGCAGTTCTTC. As protein: CASSYPLAGATSSYNEQFF.

This chain links TRBV6-1 with TRBJ2-3, with TRBD2 matching over 11 bases. The CDR3 totals 15 residues. Germline V CDR1 and CDR2: MNHNS, SASEGT. Trimming at V came to 9 bases and at J to 2 bases, leaving 7 bases not matched to a gene. CDR3 protein: CASSLAGGNTDTQYF. In DNA, the CDR3 is TGTGCCAGTAGCCTAGCGGGGGGAAACACAGATACGCAGTATTTT.

In its sample, this clonotype was seen a few times. The rearrangement joins TRBV5-6 to TRBJ1-5, with TRBD1 identical over 7 bases. V shed 0 bases, J shed 5 bases, and the junction held 2 bases outside the gene matches. Germline V gene data show CDR1 as SGHDT and CDR2 as YYEEEE. The CDR3 totals 14 residues. The CDR3 DNA follows: TGTGCCAGCAGCTTGGAGGGGGCCTATCAGCCCCAGCATTTT. Protein sequence: CASSLEGAYQPQHF.